The subject of this entry is one TCR beta chain. Using immunoSEQ multiplex PCR, the repertoire was profiled, and TCRdb retains in-frame clones only, with some absent. The profile shows over 70,000 clones, approximately 94% of them singletons. The data derive from a study of T cell changes during pregnancy in multiple sclerosis. V was cut by 1 base and J by 0 bases, with 9 bases left in between. The CDR3 is made up of 15 amino acids. The germline gives CDR1 MGHRA, CDR2 YSYEKL. V and J are TRBV4-1 and TRBJ1-1; D remains ambiguous. This specimen consisted of peripheral blood, obtained in the third trimester of pregnancy. The clonotype was recovered from a female donor with multiple sclerosis, enrolled in a pregnancy study. CDR3 sequence (DNA): TGCGCCAGCAGCCAAGTTCCTGACATGAACACTGAAGCTTTCTTT. This sequence encodes CASSQVPDMNTEAFF.